This T cell receptor beta chain was found in a study of OX40 agonist ivuxolimab in advanced cancers. As for the study in general: With a range of roughly 20 to 80, age averaged about 58 years, and around 80% were male.

Trimming pared 5 bases from V and 4 bases from J, leaving 15 bases between. Germline assignment: CDR1 SGHNT and CDR2 YENEEA. The CDR3 totals 15 residues. Sequenced by immunoSEQ multiplex PCR; TCRdb stores in-frame clones only, minus some. The data show over 55,000 clones, more than 65% seen once. Cycle 7 day 1, cycle 4 day 1, and baseline were the timepoints at which blood was sampled. The sequence derives from an adult with an advanced solid tumor such as melanoma, head and neck, liver or kidney cancer. Sequencing used CD4+ or CD8+ T cells sorted from blood, obtained in a trial of the OX40 agonist ivuxolimab. J is TRBJ2-1 and V is TRBV11-3, with a tentative D call TRBD2 (6 bases). For the CDR3, the DNA is TGTGCCAGCAGCACCGCTGGGACTGGATACAATGAGCAGTTCTTC. This sequence encodes CASSTAGTGYNEQFF.